Listed here are 11 T cell receptor beta chains from one sample, sequenced in a study of cytomegalovirus exposure and HLA in healthy donors. The PCR was carried out with 60 Vbeta primers and 13 Jbeta primers. TCRdb keeps only in-frame clones here, not all; method: immunoSEQ multiplex PCR. Counted here are under 200,000 clones, 70% to 80% occurring once; the ten biggest clones make up about 2.1%. Source material: PBMCs. All receptors derive from a woman in her twenties or thirties in good health and CMV-seropositive.

The chain uses TRBV6-5 and TRBJ2-7, with 7 bases lining up with TRBD1. This CDR3 comprises 14 residues. Germline trimming cut 4 bases from V and 4 bases from J; bases unmatched to any gene: 7. Germline V gene data show CDR1 as MNHEY and CDR2 as SVGAGI. CDR3 DNA sequence: TGTGCCAGCAGTTCTATGACAGGGACATACGAGCAGTACTTC. This translates into CASSSMTGTYEQYF.

The table lists this clone with a count of one. The chain combines TRBV5-1 with TRBJ1-4, with TRBD1 matching 7 bases. Germline lookup yields CDR1 SGHRS and CDR2 YFSETQ. The V gene end was trimmed by 5 bases and the J gene end by 3 bases; junction bases not matched to a gene: 7. The CDR3 has 15 residues. DNA for the CDR3: TGCGCCAGCAGTTTTGGCAGGGGGGCTAATGAAAAACTGTTTTTT. Translation gives CASSFGRGANEKLFF.

The chain couples TRBV5-6 to TRBJ2-4, with 8 bases identical to TRBD1. Looked up from germline, CDR1 is SGHDT and CDR2 is YYEEEE. This CDR3 contains 13 residues. V lost 6 bases and J lost 3; bases outside the gene matches: 2. CDR3 loop: CASNDRGKNIQYF. CDR3 sequence (DNA): TGTGCCAGCAACGACAGGGGCAAAAACATTCAGTACTTC.

The V gene is TRBV4-2, the J gene TRBJ2-3; 8 positions match TRBD2. The CDR3 extends over 16 amino acids. The V and J ends lost 0 bases and 2 bases, in that order; junction bases with no gene match: 4. The germline V gene encodes CDR1 LGHNA and CDR2 YNFKEQ. The chain's CDR3 is CASSQDPRGATDTQYF. CDR3 coding DNA: TGTGCCAGCAGCCAAGATCCGCGGGGGGCCACAGATACGCAGTATTTT.

The rearrangement uses TRBV27 and TRBJ2-7, with TRBD2 as a possible D gene (6 bases). Germline CDR1 is MNHEY and CDR2 is SMNVEV (reference sequence). V lost 6 bases to trimming and J lost 4 bases, with 25 bases between them. This CDR3 comprises 17 residues. The CDR3, as DNA: TGTGCCAGCAGATTTTTTCGGGACTCCCGCGGCGTATACGAGCAGTACTTC. It yields the protein CASRFFRDSRGVYEQYF.

CDR3 sequence reads: CASRLLREKWGNIQYF. In nucleotides, the CDR3 is TGTGCAAGTCGCTTACTCCGGGAGAAATGGGGAAACATTCAGTACTTC. V usage is TRBV12-2 and J usage is TRBJ2-4; the D call of TRBD2 is as the table states it, not checked on the DNA. TRBV12-2 represents a pseudogene. The CDR3 covers 16 residues.

The chain uses TRBV7-2 and TRBJ2-3; the D gene is possibly TRBD1 (5 bases). Germline V gene lookup returns CDR1 SGHTA and CDR2 FQGNSA. Trimming pared 7 bases from V and 6 bases from J, leaving 17 bases between. This CDR3 contains 14 residues. The CDR3: CASTGHPSYDTQYF. CDR3 nucleotide sequence: TGTGCCAGCACCGGACATCCCTCATACGATACGCAGTATTTT.

The table lists this clone with a count of one. V and J are TRBV6-5 and TRBJ1-6; D possibly corresponds to TRBD1 (5 bases). The CDR3 has 15 residues. Germline V gene data show CDR1 as MNHEY and CDR2 as SVGAGI. V dropped 6 bases and J dropped 8 bases, with 17 bases sitting between them. CDR3 sequence reads: CASRRGPTMDSPLHF. For the CDR3, the DNA is TGTGCCAGCAGGCGGGGACCTACTATGGATTCACCCCTCCACTTT.

The CDR3 protein is CATGLTGGPNYGYTF. Written as DNA, the CDR3 is TGTGCCACCGGTCTAACAGGGGGCCCTAACTATGGCTACACCTTC. This sequence joins TRBV6-5 and TRBJ1-2; 9 bases match TRBD1. Germline values: CDR1 MNHEY, CDR2 SVGAGI. The CDR3 totals 15 residues. The trim removed 10 bases at V and 0 bases at J, leaving 9 bases unmatched.

This clone has only a few counts. The CDR3 region has the DNA TGTGCCATCAGTGGACAGGGAGTATCTGGAAACACCATATATTTT. It encodes CAISGQGVSGNTIYF. V usage is TRBV10-3 and J usage is TRBJ1-3, with 7 bases fitting TRBD1. J was trimmed by 1 base and V by 4 bases; bases with no gene match: 4. The CDR3 runs 15 residues. Germline values: CDR1 ENHRY, CDR2 SYGVKD.

The genes are TRBV21-1 and TRBJ2-7; the D call in the table, TRBD2, was not verified against the DNA. TRBV21-1 is a pseudogene. The CDR3 runs to 15 residues. The DNA for the CDR3 is TGTGCCAGCTCTTACCTAGGAAGTTATGACTACGAGCAGTACTTC. This translates into CASSYLGSYDYEQYF.